This TCR beta chain emerged from a study of response to subunit inactivated influenza vaccine. TCRdb redid the calling of the RT-PCR reads with MiXCR, one entry per CDR3 protein. The sample consists of 600,000 to 700,000 distinct CDR3 sequences, roughly 15% of them appearing once. This CDR3 comprises 15 residues. The genes are TRBV21-1 and TRBJ1-1. TRBV21-1 corresponds to a pseudogene. The sequences come from PBMCs from blood, collected less than 15 days before vaccination. The source is a man aged 50-59 years who received an inactivated influenza vaccine. DNA of the CDR3: TGTGCCAGCAGCAAAGATTTACTCTTGAACACTGAAGCTTTCTTT. This translates into CASSKDLLLNTEAFF.